This TCR beta chain was profiled in a study of blood T cell repertoires in COVID-19. Study as a whole: Whether acute or convalescent, the COVID-19 samples came from the United States, Italy and Spain. PBMCs, B-cell-depleted T cells, or T cells were the source of the cDNA or gDNA that made up the material.

The CDR3 sequence is 15 residues long. Trimming removed 4 bases from V and 0 bases from J, with 10 bases in between. The germline CDR1 and CDR2 sequences are MGHRA and YSYEKL. Source study methods: Amplification from reference gene primers served as the basis for estimated nucleated cell counts. Here immunoSEQ multiplex PCR was the method, and the copy in TCRdb shows in-frame clones only, minus some. V and J calls and clone size are those listed in that table; D and trimming were worked out from the DNA. In the table there are some 300,000 clones, just under 85% of which are singletons. The sequence was obtained from a woman aged 45-59 years with active or convalescent COVID-19. V usage is TRBV4-1 and J usage is TRBJ2-1; D possibly corresponds to TRBD2 (6 bases). Sample: peripheral blood. The DNA for the CDR3 is TGCGCCAGCAGCCCTGGGGGGAACTCCTACAATGAGCAGTTCTTC. Its protein is CASSPGGNSYNEQFF.